The 26 T cell receptor beta chains given below trace back to one sample, sequenced in a study of shared clonotypes between healthy human individuals. Clones were sequenced by immunoSEQ multiplex PCR, and TCRdb holds only the in-frame ones, with some missing. This sample has hundreds of thousands of clones, with about 80% found just once. The specimen was memory CD4+ T cells sorted from blood. This sample's subset: CD45RA-negative fraction. These receptors were obtained from a woman between 25 and 40 years old in good health.

This clone has ten or more counts. This CDR3 is also generated by other DNA sequences in the sample. This chain joins TRBV5-1 and TRBJ2-7; 8 positions agree with TRBD2. Germline loops: CDR1 SGHRS, CDR2 YFSETQ. This CDR3 is built from 15 residues. V lost 1 base and J lost 5; bases outside the gene matches: 8. This CDR3 is CASSLRTGGSNEQYF. The CDR3 DNA is TGCGCCAGCAGCTTGAGGACGGGAGGGAGTAACGAGCAGTACTTC.

The chain joins TRBV6-6 to TRBJ2-7; 10 nucleotides agree with TRBD1. Trimming took 6 bases from V and 5 from J; bases not matched to a gene: 7. Germline values: CDR1 MNHNY, CDR2 SVGAGI (reference sequence). The CDR3 extends over 14 amino acids. The CDR3 DNA is TGTGCCAGCAGAGGACAGGGGGGCAGGAACGAGCAGTACTTC. This translates into CASRGQGGRNEQYF.

The chain employs TRBV19 and TRBJ2-6; possible D gene TRBD1, 6 bases. The length of the CDR3 is 15 residues. Looked up from germline, CDR1 is LNHDA and CDR2 is SQIVND (reference sequence). Between the trimmed V and J ends, which lost 4 bases and 0 bases, there was a span of 7 bases. Here the CDR3 DNA reads TGTGCCAGTAGTAACAGGGTCTCTGGGGCCAACGTCCTGACTTTC. Its protein product is CASSNRVSGANVLTF.

V usage is TRBV7-8 and J usage is TRBJ2-6; possibly TRBD2 for D (7 bases). The V end was cut by 3 bases, the J end by 2 bases, with 14 bases between. The germline gives CDR1 SGHVS, CDR2 FQNEAQ. The CDR3 runs to 17 residues. The CDR3 region is CASSFSGGETGANVLTF. The CDR3, as DNA: TGTGCCAGCAGCTTTTCGGGGGGCGAAACTGGGGCCAACGTCCTGACTTTC.

The V call is TRBV4-2, the J call TRBJ2-7; the D gene is possibly TRBD2 (5 bases). Germline values: CDR1 LGHNA, CDR2 YNFKEQ. V was pared by 0 bases and J by 0 bases, with 12 bases between. This CDR3 contains 16 residues. CDR3 bases: TGTGCCAGCAGCCAAGACATAATCGGGAACTCCTACGAGCAGTACTTC. Translation gives CASSQDIIGNSYEQYF.

The chain links TRBV14 to TRBJ2-1; TRBD1 might be the D (6 bases). Per the germline V gene, CDR1 is SGHDN and CDR2 is FVKESK. The length of the CDR3 is 18 residues. V lost 3 bases, J lost 0 bases, and 18 bases lay in between. The DNA of the CDR3 is TGTGCCAGCAGCCATCTGGGGAGACAGGAAAGCTCCTACAATGAGCAGTTCTTC. Translating it yields CASSHLGRQESSYNEQFF.

The rearrangement joins TRBV10-3 to TRBJ2-7; 9 positions agree with TRBD1. The CDR3 has 16 residues. Germline V CDR1 and CDR2: ENHRY, SYGVKD. V was clipped by 3 bases and J by 7 bases; unmatched bases: 13. CDR3 residues: CAISEFGQGILGEQYF. CDR3 nucleotide sequence: TGTGCCATCAGTGAATTTGGACAGGGGATTTTGGGGGAGCAGTACTTC.

J is TRBJ1-2 and V is TRBV4-2; 8 bases are a match to TRBD1. This CDR3 is 15 amino acids long. Trimming cost V 4 bases and J 0 bases; bases outside gene matches: 4. The germline V gene encodes CDR1 LGHNA and CDR2 YNFKEQ. The CDR3 reads CASSLGTGPNYGYTF. The CDR3 DNA is TGTGCCAGCAGCCTCGGGACAGGCCCTAACTATGGCTACACCTTC.

The chain combines TRBV29-1 with TRBJ1-1; possibly TRBD1 for D (6 bases). Trimming removed 4 bases at V and 1 base at J, with 10 bases between. CDR1 and CDR2 (germline): SQVTM, ANQGSEA. This CDR3 is 13 amino acids long. The CDR3 reads CSVAGTSNTEAFF. CDR3 nucleotide sequence: TGCAGCGTTGCCGGGACATCGAACACTGAAGCTTTCTTT.

This clone was observed at least ten times. The chain joins TRBV27 to TRBJ1-1; unclear D gene. This CDR3 has 14 amino acids. The V end was cut by 5 bases, the J end by 0 bases, with 10 bases between. Looked up from germline, CDR1 is MNHEY and CDR2 is SMNVEV (reference sequence). The CDR3 region has the DNA TGTGCCAGCAGTCGCCCGGGGATGAACACTGAAGCTTTCTTT. Protein: CASSRPGMNTEAFF.

This clone appeared many times. The DNA for the CDR3 is TGTGCCAGCAGCCCAGGCTCCATGGAAAACATTCAGTACTTC. Protein product: CASSPGSMENIQYF. This chain connects TRBV7-3 to TRBJ2-4, with D unclear. Germline V CDR1 and CDR2: SGHTA, FQGTGA. V shed 5 bases and J shed 5 bases, with 13 bases lying between them. CDR3 length equals 14 residues.

In the case of this clone: Other nucleotide sequences in the sample specify the same CDR3. This chain joins TRBV4-1 and TRBJ2-3; 8 bases agree with TRBD1. The V gene's germline CDR1 is MGHRA and CDR2 YSYEKL. The V segment lost 8 bases and the J segment 1 base; nucleotides outside the gene matches: 5. This CDR3 has 14 amino acids. In DNA form, the CDR3 reads TGCGCCAGCGCCCCGGGACAGGGCACAGATACGCAGTATTTT. It yields the protein CASAPGQGTDTQYF.

The V call is TRBV4-1, the J call TRBJ1-1, with D maybe TRBD1 (6 bases). The V end was cut by 2 bases, the J end by 1 base, with 17 bases between. CDR1 is MGHRA, CDR2 YSYEKL, per germline. The CDR3 is 17 amino acids. The CDR3 region is CASSQSRGLNRNTEAFF. In DNA form, the CDR3 reads TGCGCCAGCAGCCAATCCAGGGGACTAAATCGGAACACTGAAGCTTTCTTT.

This rearrangement joins TRBV21-1 to TRBJ2-7. TRBV21-1 is reported as a pseudogene. This CDR3 comprises 16 residues. The CDR3 loop is CASSKSGTRNSYEQYF. CDR3 bases: TGTGCCAGCAGCAAGTCCGGGACGCGAAACTCCTACGAGCAGTACTTC.

The chain carries TRBV11-3 and TRBJ2-1, with D possibly matching TRBD2 (5 bases). The V end was cut by 2 bases, the J end by 10 bases, with 9 bases between. The V gene's germline CDR1 is SGHNT and CDR2 YENEEA. This CDR3 has 12 amino acids. The CDR3 bases are TGTGCCAGCAGCTTACGGAGCGGAGAGCAGTTCTTC. Amino acids: CASSLRSGEQFF.

This clone was picked up one time. The chain combines TRBV5-1 with TRBJ2-7; D perhaps matches TRBD1 (7 bases). The V and J ends lost 4 bases and 3 bases respectively, with 17 bases between them. The CDR3 runs 15 residues. Germline values: CDR1 SGHRS, CDR2 YFSETQ. The CDR3 DNA sequence: TGCGCCAGCAGCCCCACCCAGGGGGGACTCTACGAGCAGTACTTC. Translation gives CASSPTQGGLYEQYF.

This clone was recorded once. The identical CDR3 is also encoded by other nucleotide sequences in the sample. This chain joins TRBV18 and TRBJ2-7, with 7 bases identical to TRBD1. J gave up 3 bases and V 3 bases, and 2 bases lay outside the gene matches. Germline CDR1 and CDR2: KGHSH and LQKENI. The CDR3 spans 13 residues. The CDR3 spells CASSPGQDYEQYF. In DNA form, the CDR3 reads TGTGCCAGCTCACCTGGACAGGACTACGAGCAGTACTTC.

V usage is TRBV30 and J usage is TRBJ1-3; D unclear. The V gene's germline CDR1 is GTSNPN and CDR2 SVGIG (reference sequence). Deletions cut 4 bases from V and 0 bases from J, with 13 bases between. The CDR3 spans 15 residues. CDR3: CAWIPDGGSGNTIYF. The CDR3 region has the DNA TGTGCCTGGATCCCGGACGGAGGCTCTGGAAACACCATATATTTT.

The chain is built from TRBV2 and TRBJ2-5; TRBD2 aligns across 12 bases. The CDR3 is 16 amino acids. Germline lookup yields CDR1 SNHLY and CDR2 FYNNEI. V lost 6 bases and J lost 2; bases outside the gene matches: 7. CDR3 DNA sequence: TGTGCCAGCAGAGCGACTAGCGGGAGTAGACAAGAGACCCAGTACTTC. It translates to CASRATSGSRQETQYF. The full variable domain, with the rest looked up from reference TRBV2 and TRBJ2-5, is EPEVTQTPSHQVTQMGQEVILRCVPISNHLYFYWYRQILGQKVEFLVSFYNNEISEKSEIFDDQFSVERPDGSNFTLKIRSTKLEDSAMYFCASRATSGSRQETQYFGPGTRLLVL.

This clone appeared once. This sequence joins TRBV19 and TRBJ2-7, with D unclear. The CDR3 consists of 15 residues. Per germline, CDR1 LNHDA and CDR2 SQIVND (reference sequence). The ends were cut back, 1 base at V and 4 bases at J, with 14 bases in the middle. In DNA, the CDR3 is TGTGCCAGTAGTATAGGACAAACAACGGTATACGAGCAGTACTTC. Residues: CASSIGQTTVYEQYF.

The CDR3 is CASSSKRTTQETQYF. For the CDR3, the DNA is TGTGCCAGCAGTTCGAAAAGGACTACCCAAGAGACCCAGTACTTC. The rearrangement joins TRBV27 to TRBJ2-5; the D gene is possibly TRBD2 (6 bases). Germline V CDR1 and CDR2: MNHEY, SMNVEV (reference sequence). There are 15 residues in the CDR3. With 4 bases removed from V and 1 base from J, the gap between germline ends came to 13 bases.

The chain uses TRBV28 and TRBJ2-7; tentative D call: TRBD2 (5 bases). Germline values: CDR1 MDHEN, CDR2 SYDVKM. V was trimmed by 2 bases and J by 0 bases, leaving 8 bases between them. The CDR3 spans 14 residues. CDR3 loop: CASSLRESSYEQYF. For the CDR3, the DNA is TGTGCCAGCAGTTTAAGGGAGAGCTCCTACGAGCAGTACTTC.

This chain joins TRBV5-4 and TRBJ2-1; D possibly corresponds to TRBD1 (6 bases). Trimming stripped 2 bases from V and 0 bases from J, with 12 bases between. The CDR3 is 16 residues long. CDR1 is SGHNT, CDR2 YYREEE, per germline (reference sequence). The CDR3 sequence is CASSLGTHSSYNEQFF. The CDR3 nucleotides read TGTGCCAGCAGCTTAGGGACACATAGCTCCTACAATGAGCAGTTCTTC.

This chain uses TRBV18 with TRBJ1-5; 7 nucleotides align to TRBD1. Germline V lookup: CDR1 KGHSH, CDR2 LQKENI. V was pared by 1 base and J by 2 bases, with 2 bases of the junction left unmatched. The CDR3 totals 15 residues. The DNA of the CDR3 is TGTGCCAGCTCACCACAAACAGGGGGCAATCAGCCCCAGCATTTT. Encoded protein: CASSPQTGGNQPQHF.

The V gene is TRBV4-1, the J gene TRBJ2-1; 9 positions match TRBD2. CDR3 length equals 15 residues. Per the germline V gene, CDR1 is MGHRA and CDR2 is YSYEKL. J lost 10 bases, V lost 0 bases, and 7 bases had no gene match. CDR3 amino acids: CASSQETSGSEEQFF. The DNA for the CDR3 is TGCGCCAGCAGCCAAGAGACTAGCGGATCGGAAGAGCAGTTCTTC.

The genes are TRBV5-4 and TRBJ2-7, with D perhaps matching TRBD2 (5 bases). V dropped 1 base and J dropped 6 bases, with 14 bases sitting between them. Germline assignment: CDR1 SGHNT and CDR2 YYREEE (reference sequence). The CDR3 is 14 residues long. In DNA, the CDR3 is TGTGCCAGCAGCTTGTATGTGGGAGCCCCCGAGCAGTACTTC. Its translation: CASSLYVGAPEQYF.